These 11 T cell receptor beta chains share one sample of origin, sequenced in a study of OX40 agonist ivuxolimab in advanced cancers. Measured with immunoSEQ multiplex PCR; TCRdb has only the in-frame clones, and not every one. The sample holds about 42,000 clones, 88% seen once. The sequences come from CD4+ or CD8+ T cells sorted from blood, collected in a trial of the OX40 agonist ivuxolimab. The receptors were gathered from an adult with an advanced solid tumor such as melanoma, head and neck, liver or kidney cancer.

V and J are TRBV6-4 and TRBJ2-2; a weak D match, TRBD2 (6 bases). Germline values: CDR1 MRHNA, CDR2 SNTAGT. This CDR3 comprises 14 residues. The V gene lost 5 bases and the J gene lost 6 bases, with 13 bases spanning the gap. This chain's CDR3 is CASSYDGSPGELFF. The CDR3 DNA reads as TGTGCCAGCAGTTACGACGGGAGCCCCGGGGAGCTGTTTTTT.

In this sample, this clone turned up a few times. The rearrangement uses TRBV10-3 and TRBJ1-1; no definite D call. CDR1 is ENHRY and CDR2 is SYGVKD in the germline V gene. This CDR3 region has 13 residues. The V gene lost 5 bases and the J gene lost 7 bases, with 14 bases spanning the gap. The CDR3 nucleotides read TGTGCCATCAGTAGCACCGGATTACTTGAAGCTTTCTTT. Protein sequence: CAISSTGLLEAFF.

A single count supports this clone. One junction end does not reproduce the germline sequence, and a read error may be involved. The chain combines TRBV7-7 with TRBJ2-3; D is unclear. The V gene's germline CDR1 is SSHAT and CDR2 FNYEAQ (reference sequence). The CDR3 sequence is 13 residues long. CDR3 bases: TGTGCTAGCAGCGTAGGTTGGGCAGATACGCAGTATTTT. Its protein is CASSVGWADTQYF.

This clone appeared a few times. The chain combines TRBV10-2 with TRBJ1-5; TRBD1 might be the D (5 bases). The CDR3 consists of 13 residues. Germline loops: CDR1 WSHSY, CDR2 SAAADI. V gave up 6 bases and J gave up 7 bases, with 13 bases separating them. CDR3 nucleotides: TGCGCCAGCAGGGGTGGGGGTGTACAGCCCCAGCATTTT. It codes for CASRGGGVQPQHF.

This CDR3 reads CASSLVPGSSYNSPLHF. CDR3 DNA: TGTGCCAGCAGTTTAGTTCCAGGAAGCTCCTATAATTCACCCCTCCACTTT. The chain couples TRBV27 to TRBJ1-6; D gene ambiguous. Trimming removed 2 bases at V and 0 bases at J, with 11 bases between. CDR1 is MNHEY and CDR2 is SMNVEV in the germline V gene (reference sequence). The CDR3 spans 17 residues.

The CDR3 region has the DNA TGCGCCAGCAGCCAAGAATCCGGGGGCTACGAGCAGTACTTC. This sequence encodes CASSQESGGYEQYF. The chain joins TRBV4-1 to TRBJ2-7, with D tentatively TRBD2 (6 bases). Germline loops: CDR1 MGHRA, CDR2 YSYEKL. This CDR3 is built from 14 residues. V dropped 0 bases and J dropped 3 bases, with 9 bases sitting between them.

This chain uses TRBV2 with TRBJ2-7, with 9 bases fitting TRBD1. CDR3 length: 14 amino acids. The ends lost 6 bases at V and 4 bases at J; junction bases unmatched: 7. Germline lookup yields CDR1 SNHLY and CDR2 FYNNEI. CDR3: CASRPGTGSYEQYF. The CDR3 DNA follows: TGTGCCAGCAGGCCCGGGACAGGGTCGTACGAGCAGTACTTC.

This rearrangement joins TRBV9 to TRBJ2-1; 10 bases agree with TRBD2. Losses at the gene ends were 3 bases for V and 13 bases for J; bases not matched to a gene: 7. Per the germline V gene, CDR1 is SGDLS and CDR2 is YYNGEE. This CDR3 comprises 13 residues. CDR3 sequence: CASSGPSGRAQFF. The CDR3 DNA follows: TGTGCCAGCAGCGGACCGAGCGGGAGGGCTCAGTTCTTC.

This clone was recorded only once. V usage is TRBV29-1 and J usage is TRBJ2-7; 8 bases are shared with TRBD1. J was trimmed by 3 bases and V by 6 bases; bases with no gene match: 13. The germline gives CDR1 SQVTM, CDR2 ANQGSEA. The CDR3 is 15 residues long. Written as DNA, the CDR3 is TGCAGCGTCGACACTCAGGGGGCTAAGGGCTACGAGCAGTACTTC. Translation: CSVDTQGAKGYEQYF.

The rearrangement links TRBV28 to TRBJ2-7, with D perhaps matching TRBD1 or TRBD2 (6 bases each). The germline V gene has CDR1 MDHEN and CDR2 SYDVKM. CDR3 length: 14 amino acids. V was shortened by 2 bases and J by 5 bases, with 13 bases between the two germline ends. Here the CDR3 reads CASSLQIRGDEQYF. The CDR3 nucleotides are TGTGCCAGCAGTTTACAGATAAGGGGGGACGAGCAGTACTTC.

The chain employs TRBV19 and TRBJ2-7; TRBD2 matches 10 bases. This CDR3 region has 15 residues. Trimming took 5 bases from V and 7 from J; bases not matched to a gene: 11. Germline V CDR1 and CDR2: LNHDA, SQIVND (reference sequence). The CDR3 here is CASSGGLAKEREQYF. DNA of the CDR3: TGTGCCAGTAGTGGGGGACTAGCGAAGGAAAGGGAGCAGTACTTC.